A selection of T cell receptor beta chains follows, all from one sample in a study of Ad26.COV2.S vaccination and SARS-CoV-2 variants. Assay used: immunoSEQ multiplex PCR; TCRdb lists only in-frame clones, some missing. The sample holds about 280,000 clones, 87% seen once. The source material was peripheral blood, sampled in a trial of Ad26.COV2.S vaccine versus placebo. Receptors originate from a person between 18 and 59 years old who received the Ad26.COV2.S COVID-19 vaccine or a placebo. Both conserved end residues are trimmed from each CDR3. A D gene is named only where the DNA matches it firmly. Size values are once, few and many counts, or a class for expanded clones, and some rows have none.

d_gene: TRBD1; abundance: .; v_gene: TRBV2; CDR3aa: ASRDRPTAYEQY
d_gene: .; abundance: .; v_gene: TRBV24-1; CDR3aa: ATSDSTATWDSGANVLT
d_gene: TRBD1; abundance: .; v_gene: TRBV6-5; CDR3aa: ASSSRDRTEQY
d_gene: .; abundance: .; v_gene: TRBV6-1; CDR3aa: ASSEGGPSPHGYT
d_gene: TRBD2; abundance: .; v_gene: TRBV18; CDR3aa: ASSPSGRAEETQY
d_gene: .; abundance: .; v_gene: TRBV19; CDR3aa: ASSDWTVNTEAF
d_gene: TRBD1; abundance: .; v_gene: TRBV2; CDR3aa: ASSGQGVGKNIQY
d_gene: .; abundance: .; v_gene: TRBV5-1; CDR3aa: ASSLRGVGNNEQF
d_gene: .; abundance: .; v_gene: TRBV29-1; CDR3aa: SAQRDLSSLY
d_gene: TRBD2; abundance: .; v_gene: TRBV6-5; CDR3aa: ASSYLAGGSYNEQF
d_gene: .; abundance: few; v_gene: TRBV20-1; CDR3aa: SAGADTQY
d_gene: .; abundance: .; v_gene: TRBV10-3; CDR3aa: AISRDGSSWTEAF
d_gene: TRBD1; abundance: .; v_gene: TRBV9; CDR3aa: ASSAHRPGTVNQPQH
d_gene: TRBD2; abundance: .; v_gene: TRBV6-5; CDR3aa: ASSSPSGGAHEQF
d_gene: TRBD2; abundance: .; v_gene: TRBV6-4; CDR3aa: ASSDLAGEADTQY
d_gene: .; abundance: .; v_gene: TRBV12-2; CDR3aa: ASRSLTGVRQPQH
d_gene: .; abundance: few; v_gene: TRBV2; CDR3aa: ASSQINQPQH
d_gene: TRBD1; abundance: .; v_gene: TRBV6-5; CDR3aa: ASRPTGAYEQY
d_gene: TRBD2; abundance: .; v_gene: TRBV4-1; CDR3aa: ASSQEGRGGGKTQY
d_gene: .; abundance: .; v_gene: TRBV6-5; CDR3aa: ASSFGATEAF
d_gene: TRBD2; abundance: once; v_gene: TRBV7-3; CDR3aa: ASSSNPGLAVHEQF
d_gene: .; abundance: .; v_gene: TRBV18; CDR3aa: ASSPREVQVTEAF
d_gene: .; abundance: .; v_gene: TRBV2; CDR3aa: ASSDWGTDTQY